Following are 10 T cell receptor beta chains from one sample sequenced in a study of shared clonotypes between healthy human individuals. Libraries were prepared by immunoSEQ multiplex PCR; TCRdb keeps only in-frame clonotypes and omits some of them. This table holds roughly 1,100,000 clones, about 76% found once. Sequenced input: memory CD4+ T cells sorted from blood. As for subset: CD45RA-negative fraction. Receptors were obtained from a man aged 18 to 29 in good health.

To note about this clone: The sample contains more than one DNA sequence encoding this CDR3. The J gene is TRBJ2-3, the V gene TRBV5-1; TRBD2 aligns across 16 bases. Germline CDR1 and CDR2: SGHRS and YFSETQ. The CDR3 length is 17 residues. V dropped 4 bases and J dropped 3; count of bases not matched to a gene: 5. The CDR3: CASSTGTSGGATDTQYF. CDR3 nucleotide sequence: TGCGCCAGCAGCACAGGGACTAGCGGGGGGGCAACAGATACGCAGTATTTT.

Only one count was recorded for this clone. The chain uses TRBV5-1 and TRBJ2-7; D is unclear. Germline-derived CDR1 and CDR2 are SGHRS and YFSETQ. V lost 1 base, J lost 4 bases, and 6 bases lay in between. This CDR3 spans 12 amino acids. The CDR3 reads CASSLSMYEQYF. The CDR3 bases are TGCGCCAGCAGCTTGAGCATGTACGAGCAGTACTTC.

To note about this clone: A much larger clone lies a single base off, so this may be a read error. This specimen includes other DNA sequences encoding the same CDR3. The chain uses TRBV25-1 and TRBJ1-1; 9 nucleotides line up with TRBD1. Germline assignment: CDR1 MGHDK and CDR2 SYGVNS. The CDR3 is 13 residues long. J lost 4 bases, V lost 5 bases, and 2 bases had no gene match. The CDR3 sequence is CASSRQGGTEAFF. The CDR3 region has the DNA TGTGCCAGCAGTCGACAGGGGGGCACTGAAGCTTTCTTT. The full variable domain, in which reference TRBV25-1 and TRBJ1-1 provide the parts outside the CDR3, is EADIYQTPRYLVIGTGKKITLECSQTMGHDKMYWYQQDPGMELHLIHYSYGVNSTEKGDLSSESTVSRIRTEHFPLTLESARPSHTSQYLCASSRQGGTEAFFGQGTRLTVV.

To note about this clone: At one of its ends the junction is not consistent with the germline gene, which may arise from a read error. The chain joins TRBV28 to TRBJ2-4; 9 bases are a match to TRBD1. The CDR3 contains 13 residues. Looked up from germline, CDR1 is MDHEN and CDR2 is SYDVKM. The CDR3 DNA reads TGTGCCAGCTCCCCCCCGGGACAGGGAATTCCGCACTTC. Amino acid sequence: CASSPPGQGIPHF.

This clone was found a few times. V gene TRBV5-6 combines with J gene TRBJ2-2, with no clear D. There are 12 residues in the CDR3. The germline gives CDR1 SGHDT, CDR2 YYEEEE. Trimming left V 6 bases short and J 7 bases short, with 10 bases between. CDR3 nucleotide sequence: TGTGCCAGCACCTCTCCGGGCGGGGAGCTGTTTTTT. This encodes CASTSPGGELFF.

The CDR3 here is CASSLGTGGGWEKLFF. For the CDR3, the DNA is TGTGCCAGCAGCTTAGGCACAGGGGGCGGTTGGGAAAAACTGTTTTTT. This chain connects TRBV11-2 to TRBJ1-4; 9 bases are a match to TRBD1. Germline values: CDR1 SGHAT, CDR2 FQNNGV. Trimming at V came to 1 base and at J to 8 bases, leaving 8 bases not matched to a gene. There are 16 residues in the CDR3.

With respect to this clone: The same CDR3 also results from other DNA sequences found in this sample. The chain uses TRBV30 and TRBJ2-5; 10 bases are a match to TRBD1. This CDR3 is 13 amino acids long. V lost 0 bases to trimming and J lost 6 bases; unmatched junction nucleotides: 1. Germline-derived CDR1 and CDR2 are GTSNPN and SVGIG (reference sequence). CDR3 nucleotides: TGTGCCTGGAGTGTGGGACAGGGGAAGACCCAGTACTTC. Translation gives CAWSVGQGKTQYF.

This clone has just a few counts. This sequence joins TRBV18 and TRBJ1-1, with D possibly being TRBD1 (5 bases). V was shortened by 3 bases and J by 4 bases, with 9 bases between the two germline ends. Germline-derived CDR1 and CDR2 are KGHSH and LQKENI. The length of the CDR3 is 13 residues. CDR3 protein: CASSPPTATEAFF. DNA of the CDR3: TGTGCCAGCTCACCTCCGACAGCCACTGAAGCTTTCTTT.

This CDR3 reads CASSSSVGKEYF. The CDR3 bases are TGTGCCAGCAGCTCTTCGGTGGGTAAAGAGTATTTT. The rearrangement uses TRBV7-9 and TRBJ2-3; D gene uncertain. The V end lost 4 bases, the J end lost 13 bases, and 15 bases lay between the germline ends. This CDR3 has 12 amino acids. Germline CDR1 and CDR2: SEHNR and FQNEAQ (reference sequence).

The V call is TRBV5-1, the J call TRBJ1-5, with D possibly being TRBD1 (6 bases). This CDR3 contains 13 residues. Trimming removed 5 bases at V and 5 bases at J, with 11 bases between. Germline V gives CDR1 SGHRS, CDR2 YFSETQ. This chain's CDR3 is CASSEQGHQPQHF. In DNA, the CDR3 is TGCGCCAGCAGTGAACAGGGACATCAGCCCCAGCATTTT.